One T cell receptor beta chain is described in this entry. Two negative PCRs, clearance, or symptom resolution had been documented for recovered Cohort 3 donors. These data are taken from a study of blood T cell repertoires in COVID-19. Study information: The United States, Italy and Spain supplied acute and convalescent COVID-19 samples.

V was clipped by 6 bases and J by 12 bases, with 21 bases between them. CDR3 size: 13 residues. Germline CDR1 is LNHDA and CDR2 is SQIVND (reference sequence). Original handling: Estimated nucleated cell counts came from reference gene primer amplification. The method was immunoSEQ multiplex PCR; TCRdb's version includes in-frame clones alone and lacks a portion of them. That table supplies the V and J calls and clone size; D and trimming were determined from the DNA. Counted here are about 170,000 clones, 75% to 85% occurring once; the ten biggest clones make up 15%. This receptor was identified in a man aged 50 to 59 who had recovered from COVID-19. The chain uses TRBV19 and TRBJ2-7; perhaps TRBD2 as D (6 bases). Sequencing was performed on PBMCs or T cells enriched from blood (not recorded which). This CDR3 is CASSPRRGWDLYF. The CDR3 coding sequence is TGTGCCAGTAGCCCGAGGAGGGGATGGGACCTGTACTTC.